This is a list of T cell receptor beta chains from one sample in a study of blood T cell repertoires in COVID-19. Sequencing used immunoSEQ multiplex PCR; TCRdb keeps in-frame clones, though not all of them. The sample yields about 190,000 clones, about 82% seen once. Sequencing was carried out using peripheral blood. The receptors derive from a woman in her twenties or thirties with acute or convalescent COVID-19. The CDR3 runs from the conserved cysteine through the conserved F or W. Each record gives: clone size, D gene, J gene, V gene, CDR3 DNA, CDR3 protein. A D gene is named only where the DNA matches it firmly. For some rows the clone size is stated as once, few or many, or as a class when expanded; others skip it.

>once|-|TRBJ2-1|TRBV27
TGTGCCACGGACAGAAGCTCCTACAATGAGCAGTTCTTC
CATDRSSYNEQFF
>-|-|TRBJ1-4|TRBV7-2
TGTGCCAGCAGCTTATCCCCAGGCCCAAATGAAAAACTGTTTTTT
CASSLSPGPNEKLFF
>-|-|TRBJ1-2|TRBV3-1/TRBV3-2
TGTGCCAGCAGCCAAGATCCCAGGAACTATGGCTACACCTTC
CASSQDPRNYGYTF
>-|TRBD1|TRBJ1-5|TRBV28
TGTGCCAGCAGTGTTCCGGGACAGGGTAATCAGCCCCAGCATTTT
CASSVPGQGNQPQHF
>-|-|TRBJ2-7|TRBV5-1
TGCGCCAGCAGCATGCTAGCAAACGAGCAGTACTTC
CASSMLANEQYF
>-|-|TRBJ1-2|TRBV4-2
TGTGCCAGCAGCCAAACTCTAGGGGTTCAGGGCTATGGCTACACCTTC
CASSQTLGVQGYGYTF
>-|-|TRBJ2-2|TRBV10-3
TGTGCCTTAAGAGATGGGTGGACAAGGGACACCGGGGAGCTGTTTTTT
CALRDGWTRDTGELFF
>once|TRBD2|TRBJ2-2|TRBV30
TGTGCCTGGAGCGCACTAGCGCTAAACACCGGGGAGCTGTTTTTT
CAWSALALNTGELFF
>-|-|TRBJ1-2|TRBV18
TGTGCCAGCTCACCGCCCTACCACGGTGGCTACACCTTC
CASSPPYHGGYTF
>-|-|TRBJ1-2|TRBV10-1
TGCGCCAGCAACGGAAAGGCCAGGGTGGGCTATGGCTACACCTTC
CASNGKARVGYGYTF
>-|-|TRBJ1-5|TRBV30
TGTGCCTGGAGTGTAAAGTACAGGAGCAATCAGCCCCAGCATTTT
CAWSVKYRSNQPQHF
>-|TRBD1|TRBJ2-4|TRBV6-1
TGTGCCAGCAGTGGAGACAGGGGAGTAGCCAAAAACATTCAGTACTTC
CASSGDRGVAKNIQYF
>-|-|TRBJ1-2|TRBV20-1
TGCAGTGCTGGTGGACAGCCCGGTAACTATGGCTACACCTTC
CSAGGQPGNYGYTF
>-|TRBD2|TRBJ2-3|TRBV7-8
TGTGCCAGCACCACACGCGGGGGGGGACCTAGCACAGATACGCAGTATTTT
CASTTRGGGPSTDTQYF
>few|-|TRBJ1-5|TRBV15
TGTGCCACCAGCAGACAGGGAACTCAGCCCCAGCATTTT
CATSRQGTQPQHF
>once|-|TRBJ2-3|TRBV4-2
TGTGCCAGCAGCCAAGGACTAGAGGCAACAGATACGCAGTATTTT
CASSQGLEATDTQYF
>-|TRBD1|TRBJ1-1|TRBV6-5
TGTGCCAGCAGTCGCCCCGCAGGGGGCACTGAAGCTTTCTTT
CASSRPAGGTEAFF
>few|TRBD1|TRBJ1-6|TRBV30
TGTGCCTGGAGTCACAGGGGACGTAGTTCACCCCTCCACTTT
CAWSHRGRSSPLHF
>-|TRBD1|TRBJ2-7|TRBV7-8
TGTGCCAGCAGCTTAGCCTCTCCGACAGGGGGACACTACGAGCAGTACTTC
CASSLASPTGGHYEQYF
>once|TRBD1|TRBJ1-6|TRBV28
TGTGCCAGCACTCAGACAGGGGGCAGCTCCTATAATTCACCCCTCCACTTT
CASTQTGGSSYNSPLHF
>-|-|TRBJ1-1|TRBV15
TGTGCCACCAGCAAAACGACAATCGGGGGAGCTTTCTTT
CATSKTTIGGAFF
>few|-|TRBJ2-7|TRBV10-3
TGTGCCTCCGGCGGGGGCGCGACCTACGAGCAGTACTTC
CASGGGATYEQYF
>-|TRBD1|TRBJ1-5|TRBV25-1
TGTGCCAGCAGTGAGGGACAGGGGAACGATCAGCCCCAGCATTTT
CASSEGQGNDQPQHF
>-|-|TRBJ2-1|TRBV2
TGTGCCAGCAGTTCGATAGGGGGGGGCAATGAGCAGTTCTTC
CASSSIGGGNEQFF
>-|-|TRBJ2-2|TRBV7-9
TGTGCCAGCAGCTTAGCCGGTGGCGCGGCGAACACCGGGGAGCTGTTTTTT
CASSLAGGAANTGELFF
>-|-|TRBJ1-4|TRBV30
TGTGCCTGGAGTGTAACGGGGTCATATGAAAAACTGTTTTTT
CAWSVTGSYEKLFF
>-|-|TRBJ1-5|TRBV25-1
TGTGCCAGCAGTGAATCGAGGGTGGAGCAGCCCCAGCATTTT
CASSESRVEQPQHF
>-|-|TRBJ2-5|TRBV19
TGTGCCAGTAGTATAATAACAGGGTACCAAGAGACCCAGTACTTC
CASSIITGYQETQYF
>-|TRBD1|TRBJ1-1|TRBV28
TGTGCCAGCAGTTTAGGAACAGGGGTCACTGAAGCTTTCTTT
CASSLGTGVTEAFF
>-|TRBD1|TRBJ1-6|TRBV24-1
TGTGCCACCAGTGTCTTTCCGGGACAGGGGACGACCGGTTATAATTCACCCCTCCACTTT
CATSVFPGQGTTGYNSPLHF
>-|TRBD1|TRBJ1-4|TRBV4-1
TGCGCCAGCGAACCGGGACAGGGTAATGAAAAACTGTTTTTT
CASEPGQGNEKLFF
>once|-|TRBJ1-3|TRBV10-3
TGTGCCATCAGGATCCAACTGGGGGCAGGAAACACCATATATTTT
CAIRIQLGAGNTIYF
>-|-|TRBJ1-5|TRBV19
TGTGCCAGTAGTAGAACCGGGCTCCCGAAGGGGGACAATCAGCCCCAGCATTTT
CASSRTGLPKGDNQPQHF
>-|-|TRBJ1-3|TRBV28
TGTGCCAGCAGTTTACAATACACCATATATTTT
CASSLQYTIYF
>few|TRBD2|TRBJ2-1|TRBV2
TGTGCCAGCATCTTAGCGGGTACGCCCTACAATGAGCAGTTCTTC
CASILAGTPYNEQFF
>-|TRBD1|TRBJ1-4|TRBV5-1
TGCGCCAGCAGCTTGTGGGGGGACAGGGTTAGTGAAAAACTGTTTTTT
CASSLWGDRVSEKLFF
>-|TRBD1|TRBJ2-4|TRBV27
TGTGCCAGCAGTTTGCTCACAGGGGCCCCGGGGTCTAAAAACATTCAGTACTTC
CASSLLTGAPGSKNIQYF
>-|TRBD1|TRBJ2-7|TRBV5-1
TGCGCCAGCAGCCCCGGGGGGACAGGGAAGATGGAGCAGTACTTC
CASSPGGTGKMEQYF
>-|-|TRBJ1-3|TRBV12-2
TGTGCAAGTGGGACAGGGTATCCGGCCCAGTGCTCTGGAAACACCATATATTTT
CASGTGYPAQCSGNTIYF
>-|TRBD1|TRBJ1-5|TRBV6-6
TGTGCCAGCAGGGGGACAGGGGAGAATCAGCCCCAGCATTTT
CASRGTGENQPQHF
>-|-|TRBJ1-5|TRBV7-8
TGTGCCAGCAGCTTAGAGGCAGGGCTCAATCAGCCCCAGCATTTT
CASSLEAGLNQPQHF
>once|-|TRBJ1-1|TRBV6-6
TGTGCCAGCAGCAAGTCCGGGACTGCGGACACTGAAGCTTTCTTT
CASSKSGTADTEAFF
>-|-|TRBJ2-7|TRBV7-6
TGTGCCAGCAGCTTAGAGCAGGGGTCCTCCTACGAGCAGTACTTC
CASSLEQGSSYEQYF
>-|-|TRBJ1-1|TRBV28
TGTGCCAGCAGTTTACCGACCTGGGGGGGGTCCACTGAAGCTTTCTTT
CASSLPTWGGSTEAFF
>-|TRBD1|TRBJ2-5|TRBV19
TGTGCCAGTAGTAAAGCCAGGGGGCAAGAGACCCAGTACTTC
CASSKARGQETQYF
>-|TRBD1|TRBJ2-7|TRBV25-1
TGTGCCAGCAGTGAATTAGGACAGGGGAATTACGAGCAGTACTTC
CASSELGQGNYEQYF
>-|TRBD2|TRBJ2-1|TRBV7-6
TGTGCCAGCAGTGGAAGGGGTGCGGGAGCCCCCAGCGAGCAGTTCTTC
CASSGRGAGAPSEQFF
>few|-|TRBJ1-5|TRBV10-3
TGTGCCATCAGCCTACAGGGAAGCAATCAGCCCCAGCATTTT
CAISLQGSNQPQHF
>-|-|TRBJ1-3|TRBV19
TGTGCCAGTGGACAGCTAACGGACACCATATATTTT
CASGQLTDTIYF
>-|-|TRBJ2-7|TRBV10-2
TGCGCCAGCAGTGACCCCGGGGGGCGGGGTAGCTCCTACGAGCAGTACTTC
CASSDPGGRGSSYEQYF
>-|-|TRBJ2-1|TRBV5-4
TGTGCCAGCAGCTCCAGGACACAGAAGGTCGATGAGCAGTTCTTC
CASSSRTQKVDEQFF
>once|-|TRBJ2-5|TRBV5-4
TGTGCCAGCAGCTTGTCCGCAGGAGAGACCCAGTACTTC
CASSLSAGETQYF
>-|-|TRBJ1-6|TRBV2
TGTGCCAGCAGTGGTCAGGGCAGTTCACCCCTCCACTTT
CASSGQGSSPLHF